Sequencing of this T cell receptor (beta chain) was carried out in a study of shared T cell receptors in the human thymus. CDR3 length equals 16 residues. CDR1 and CDR2 (germline): LGHNA, YSLEER. Trimming at V came to 1 base and at J to 2 bases, leaving 5 bases not matched to a gene. Data came from immunoSEQ multiplex PCR; TCRdb stores just in-frame clones and leaves some out. Counted here are approximately 730,000 clones, around 85% occurring once; the ten biggest clones make up 0.008% to 0.011%. These records were also assigned to another study, of human thymus T cells.

J is TRBJ2-5 and V is TRBV4-3; 9 bases line up with TRBD2. The material sequenced was thymocytes. The TCR sequence derives from a girl less than two years old with a congenital heart defect. This chain's CDR3 is CASSQGFSGRQETQYF. In nucleotides, the CDR3 is TGCGCCAGCAGCCAAGGGTTTAGCGGGAGACAAGAGACCCAGTACTTC.